This T cell receptor (beta chain) is drawn from a study of patients and donors after allogeneic stem cell transplantation. This clonotype was observed a few times. The V end was cut by 1 base, the J end by 2 bases, with 9 bases between. Per germline, CDR1 DFQATT and CDR2 SNEGSKA (reference sequence). The CDR3 is 13 amino acids. TCRdb recomputed calls from the RT-PCR reads with MiXCR, one row per CDR3 protein. The sample has about a million distinct CDR3 sequences, 15% to 20% seen once. The sequence was obtained from a human donor who was either an allogeneic HSCT recipient or a stem cell or donor lymphocyte infusion donor (not recorded which). It is not recorded whose cells these are; they may come from a transplant donor. V is TRBV20-1 and J is TRBJ2-7; D remains ambiguous. Sample: blood, either unsorted or a sorted T cell fraction (not recorded which). CDR3 in DNA: TGCAGTGCTAGAGCGTACGGAACCTACGAGCAGTACTTC. Protein sequence: CSARAYGTYEQYF.